This entry lists 20 T cell receptor beta chains sequenced from one sample in a study of blood T cell repertoires in COVID-19. Here immunoSEQ multiplex PCR was the method, and the copy in TCRdb shows in-frame clones only, minus some. The sample lists 40,000 to 55,000 clones, around nine tenths occurring once. The sequencing input was peripheral blood. The receptors derive from a human donor in a cohort sampled during active COVID-19.

This sequence joins TRBV13 and TRBJ2-7; perhaps TRBD1 as D (5 bases). This CDR3 spans 15 amino acids. V dropped 1 base and J dropped 4 bases, with 14 bases sitting between them. Germline CDR1 is PRHDT and CDR2 is FYEKMQ (reference sequence). CDR3 protein: CASSLVRQGEYEQYF. CDR3 DNA sequence: TGTGCCAGCAGCTTAGTGCGGCAGGGTGAGTACGAGCAGTACTTC.

The genes are TRBV6-5 and TRBJ2-3; 13 positions agree with TRBD2. Germline values: CDR1 MNHEY, CDR2 SVGAGI. V shed 2 bases, J shed 5 bases, and the junction held 4 bases outside the gene matches. The CDR3 totals 16 residues. The CDR3 coding sequence is TGTGCCAGCAGTTACGGGGGACTAGCGGGGCAAGATACGCAGTATTTT. It translates to CASSYGGLAGQDTQYF.

The chain employs TRBV6-6 and TRBJ1-5; a weak D match, TRBD1 (6 bases). V lost 2 bases and J lost 9, with 17 bases in between. Germline CDR1 and CDR2: MNHNY and SVGAGI (reference sequence). This CDR3 has 15 residues. CDR3 in amino acids: CASSYRQEPRGPQHF. Here the CDR3 DNA reads TGTGCCAGCAGTTACCGACAGGAGCCTAGGGGGCCCCAGCATTTT.

The chain's CDR3 is CASSVASGGGETQYF. The CDR3 region has the DNA TGTGCCAGCAGCGTGGCTAGCGGGGGCGGGGAGACCCAGTACTTC. The rearrangement joins TRBV9 to TRBJ2-5; 10 bases fit TRBD2. Germline CDR1 is SGDLS and CDR2 is YYNGEE. J was trimmed by 5 bases and V by 2 bases; bases with no gene match: 6. The CDR3 consists of 15 residues.

This clone was counted once. This chain's CDR3 is CASSQGLFPEAFF. CDR3 nucleotides: TGTGCCAGCAGCCAGGGTCTATTTCCTGAAGCTTTCTTT. This chain uses TRBV5-4 with TRBJ1-1; the D gene is possibly TRBD1 (5 bases). Germline CDR1 SGHNT, CDR2 YYREEE (reference sequence). The ends were cut back, 4 bases at V and 6 bases at J, with 13 bases in the middle. The CDR3 sequence is 13 residues long.

This chain connects TRBV9 to TRBJ1-6; no reliable D call. The CDR3 runs 12 residues. The germline CDR1 and CDR2 sequences are SGDLS and YYNGEE. Trimming took off 3 bases at V and 6 bases at J, with 4 bases between the two ends. CDR3 coding DNA: TGTGCCAGCAGCGCCCTTAATTCACCCCTCCACTTT. Its translation: CASSALNSPLHF.

The V and J genes are TRBV2 and TRBJ1-2, with D unresolved. The CDR3 contains 13 residues. Germline CDR1 SNHLY, CDR2 FYNNEI. The V end was cut by 1 base, the J end by 4 bases, with 7 bases between. Here the CDR3 DNA reads TGTGCCAGCAGTGAAGGGAGATTCTATGGCTACACCTTC. Encoded protein: CASSEGRFYGYTF. Drawing the rest from reference TRBV2 and TRBJ1-2, the complete variable domain is EPEVTQTPSHQVTQMGQEVILRCVPISNHLYFYWYRQILGQKVEFLVSFYNNEISEKSEIFDDQFSVERPDGSNFTLKIRSTKLEDSAMYFCASSEGRFYGYTFGSGTRLTVV.

This clone was seen a handful of times. The chain employs TRBV7-2 and TRBJ1-5; D may be TRBD1 (6 bases). The CDR3 contains 15 residues. Germline CDR1 is SGHTA and CDR2 is FQGNSA. Trimming took off 3 bases at V and 7 bases at J, with 16 bases between the two ends. Here the CDR3 reads CASSLSRGLRQPQHF. The DNA for the CDR3 is TGTGCCAGCAGCTTGAGCAGGGGCCTGAGACAGCCCCAGCATTTT.

The chain has TRBV5-4 and TRBJ2-1, with 7 bases that match TRBD1. Trimming at V came to 3 bases and at J to 1 base, leaving 7 bases not matched to a gene. This CDR3 is 16 amino acids long. Germline CDR1 reads SGHNT; CDR2 reads YYREEE (reference sequence). CDR3 sequence reads: CASSSGQDLSYNEQFF. The CDR3 region has the DNA TGTGCCAGCAGCTCCGGACAGGACCTATCCTACAATGAGCAGTTCTTC. Full variable domain (missing parts from reference TRBV5-4 and TRBJ2-1): ETGVTQSPTHLIKTRGQQVTLRCSSQSGHNTVSWYQQALGQGPQFIFQYYREEENGRGNFPPRFSGLQFPNYSSELNVNALELDDSALYLCASSSGQDLSYNEQFFGPGTRLTVL.

This clone appeared once. This chain links TRBV19 with TRBJ2-7, with a possible D match to TRBD2 (7 bases). The V gene lost 3 bases and the J gene lost 3 bases, with 12 bases spanning the gap. CDR3 length: 14 residues. CDR1 is LNHDA, CDR2 SQIVND, per germline (reference sequence). The CDR3 is CASSIGGALYEQYF. As DNA, the CDR3 is TGTGCCAGTAGTATTGGGGGGGCTCTCTACGAGCAGTACTTC.

The gene calls are TRBV19 and TRBJ2-5; TRBD2 matches 7 bases. CDR1 and CDR2 (germline): LNHDA, SQIVND (reference sequence). The junction had 5 bases not matched to a gene; V was cut back by 4 bases and J by 3 bases. The CDR3 is made up of 14 amino acids. The CDR3 loop is CASSTRGLEETQYF. CDR3 nucleotides: TGTGCCAGTAGTACGAGAGGACTAGAAGAGACCCAGTACTTC.

The count of this clone is one. V gene TRBV7-2 combines with J gene TRBJ2-3, with 10 bases fitting TRBD1. The CDR3 runs 14 residues. The germline CDR1 and CDR2 sequences are SGHTA and FQGNSA. The V gene end was trimmed by 5 bases and the J gene end by 6 bases; junction bases not matched to a gene: 5. The CDR3 DNA reads TGTGCCAGCAGCCTCGGACAGGGGGTCGATACGCAGTATTTT. Protein: CASSLGQGVDTQYF. The full variable domain, rest sourced from reference TRBV7-2 and TRBJ2-3, is GAGVSQSPSNKVTEKGKDVELRCDPISGHTALYWYRQSLGQGLEFLIYFQGNSAPDKSGLPSDRFSAERTGGSVSTLTIQRTQQEDSAVYLCASSLGQGVDTQYFGPGTRLTVL.

The J gene is TRBJ2-3, the V gene TRBV9, with 9 nucleotides matching TRBD2. This CDR3 contains 16 residues. After removal of 5 bases from V and 2 bases from J, the junction contained 9 bases not matched to a gene. Germline-derived CDR1 and CDR2 are SGDLS and YYNGEE. CDR3 sequence: CASSHAGGGFTDTQYF. The CDR3 nucleotides read TGTGCCAGCAGTCATGCGGGGGGGGGATTCACAGATACGCAGTATTTT.

CDR3 DNA: TGTGCCAGCAGTTTATCGGTTGCTGGAGTTGCGAACACTGAAGCTTTCTTT. Translated, it gives CASSLSVAGVANTEAFF. The chain is built from TRBV27 and TRBJ1-1; D is unclear. V lost 0 bases to trimming and J lost 1 base, with 15 bases between them. The CDR3 covers 17 residues. Germline assignment: CDR1 MNHEY and CDR2 SMNVEV (reference sequence).

This clone has just a few counts. The chain recombines TRBV9 with TRBJ2-2; D remains unclear. Trimming removed 3 bases at V and 4 bases at J, with 10 bases between. This CDR3 spans 14 amino acids. Looked up from germline, CDR1 is SGDLS and CDR2 is YYNGEE. CDR3 residues: CASSGDSVTGELFF. The CDR3 bases are TGTGCCAGCAGCGGCGACTCGGTCACCGGGGAGCTGTTTTTT.

The chain links TRBV18 to TRBJ2-5; a weak D match, TRBD1 (5 bases). Trimming cost V 6 bases and J 4 bases, with 9 bases left between them. CDR1 KGHSH and CDR2 LQKENI come from the germline V gene. This CDR3 is built from 12 residues. The CDR3, as DNA: TGTGCCAGCTCCAACCAGGGAGAGACCCAGTACTTC. This sequence encodes CASSNQGETQYF. The complete variable domain, with remaining parts taken from reference TRBV18 and TRBJ2-5, reads NAGVMQNPRHLVRRRGQEARLRCSPMKGHSHVYWYRQLPEEGLKFMVYLQKENIIDESGMPKERFSAEFPKEGPSILRIQQVVRGDSAAYFCASSNQGETQYFGPGTRLLVL.

The chain couples TRBV6-5 to TRBJ1-1, with a possible D match to TRBD1 (5 bases). Germline CDR1 is MNHEY and CDR2 is SVGAGI. Trimming shortened V by 5 bases and J by 2 bases, and 9 bases separated the two germline ends. The CDR3 extends over 13 amino acids. The CDR3 protein is CASSPGGNTEAFF. The CDR3 bases are TGTGCCAGCAGTCCCGGGGGTAACACTGAAGCTTTCTTT.

The chain carries TRBV7-9 and TRBJ2-5; D not resolved. The CDR3 sequence is 14 residues long. Germline assignment: CDR1 SEHNR and CDR2 FQNEAQ (reference sequence). Trimming shortened V by 0 bases and J by 2 bases, and 7 bases separated the two germline ends. CDR3 loop: CASSLAGRQETQYF. The CDR3 region has the DNA TGTGCCAGCAGCTTAGCGGGCAGGCAAGAGACCCAGTACTTC.

The rearrangement uses TRBV9 and TRBJ2-5, with 7 bases aligning to TRBD1. Germline lookup yields CDR1 SGDLS and CDR2 YYNGEE. J was trimmed by 5 bases and V by 0 bases; bases with no gene match: 10. This CDR3 has 16 residues. As DNA, the CDR3 is TGTGCCAGCAGCGTAGCTTCTAGCTTGGACAGGGAGACCCAGTACTTC. This gives the protein CASSVASSLDRETQYF.

The chain combines TRBV27 with TRBJ1-2; D uncertain. V was cut by 4 bases and J by 4 bases, with 28 bases left in between. CDR3 length equals 19 residues. Germline CDR1 MNHEY, CDR2 SMNVEV (reference sequence). The CDR3 coding sequence is TGTGCCAGCAGTTCCTCCACCCTATATCAAAGCGGGTTGGGCTATGGCTACACCTTC. This sequence encodes CASSSSTLYQSGLGYGYTF.